The 10 T cell receptor beta chains below come from one sample, sequenced in a study of shared T cell receptors in the human thymus. Libraries were prepared by immunoSEQ multiplex PCR; TCRdb keeps only in-frame clonotypes and omits some of them. The repertoire includes just under 550,000 clones, roughly 74% of them detected once, and about 0.013% sits in the top ten. This sample was also put to use in a study of human thymus T cells.

Sequenced input: thymocytes. The receptors shown here come from a boy in the first two years of life with a congenital heart defect.

The chain joins TRBV7-8 to TRBJ2-7; 15 nucleotides agree with TRBD2. This CDR3 is built from 19 residues. Germline CDR1 is SGHVS and CDR2 is FQNEAQ. V shed 1 base and J 2 bases; nucleotides not matched to a gene: 9. The CDR3 region is CASSLEPGLAGGRTYEQYF. As DNA, the CDR3 is TGTGCCAGCAGCTTAGAACCCGGACTAGCGGGAGGGCGGACCTACGAGCAGTACTTC.

The chain employs TRBV6-1 and TRBJ2-2, with 12 bases fitting TRBD2. Germline V CDR1 and CDR2: MNHNS, SASEGT. The length of the CDR3 is 15 residues. As DNA, the CDR3 is TGTGCTGCCCCTAGCGGGAGGGTAGACACCGGGGAGCTGTTTTTT. Encoded protein: CAAPSGRVDTGELFF.

The chain uses TRBV27 and TRBJ2-5; the match to TRBD2 covers 7 bases. The CDR3 runs to 14 residues. Germline V gene data show CDR1 as MNHEY and CDR2 as SMNVEV (reference sequence). V lost 3 bases to trimming and J lost 5 bases; unmatched junction nucleotides: 6. DNA for the CDR3: TGTGCCAGCAGTTTTGGCGGGGGATGGGAGACCCAGTACTTC. This gives the protein CASSFGGGWETQYF.

J is TRBJ2-3 and V is TRBV7-6, with D possibly being TRBD1 (5 bases). CDR3 length: 14 amino acids. The germline V gene encodes CDR1 SGHVS and CDR2 FNYEAQ. With 6 bases removed from V and 7 bases from J, the gap between germline ends came to 17 bases. The CDR3 nucleotides read TGTGCCAGCAGTCCTCAAAAGGGGATAAATACGCAGTATTTT. As protein: CASSPQKGINTQYF.

Note on this clone: This specimen includes other DNA sequences encoding the same CDR3. The gene calls are TRBV9 and TRBJ2-2; D unclear. Germline CDR1 and CDR2: SGDLS and YYNGEE. The ends were cut back, 0 bases at V and 1 base at J, with 4 bases in the middle. The CDR3 runs to 14 residues. As DNA, the CDR3 is TGTGCCAGCAGCGTAGGCGGGAACACCGGGGAGCTGTTTTTT. This translates into CASSVGGNTGELFF.

This clone was detected only once. The chain joins TRBV14 to TRBJ2-1, with 9 bases identical to TRBD2. Germline lookup yields CDR1 SGHDN and CDR2 FVKESK. J was trimmed by 6 bases and V by 4 bases; bases with no gene match: 7. The CDR3 is 15 residues long. The CDR3: CASSRYSGRPNEQFF. CDR3 coding DNA: TGTGCCAGCAGCCGATATAGCGGGAGACCCAATGAGCAGTTCTTC. Filled out from reference TRBV14 and TRBJ2-1, the complete variable domain reads EAGVTQFPSHSVIEKGQTVTLRCDPISGHDNLYWYRRVMGKEIKFLLHFVKESKQDESGMPNNRFLAERTGGTYSTLKVQPAELEDSGVYFCASSRYSGRPNEQFFGPGTRLTVL.

The V gene is TRBV6-6, the J gene TRBJ1-1, with 7 bases lining up with TRBD1. CDR3 size: 13 residues. V shed 6 bases, J shed 4 bases, and the junction held 5 bases outside the gene matches. Germline CDR1 is MNHNY and CDR2 is SVGAGI (reference sequence). CDR3 loop: CASRTGRSTEAFF. CDR3 coding DNA: TGTGCCAGCAGGACAGGGAGGAGCACTGAAGCTTTCTTT.

The chain employs TRBV13 and TRBJ2-1; 13 nucleotides line up with TRBD2. The CDR3 is 17 amino acids. Germline V lookup: CDR1 PRHDT, CDR2 FYEKMQ (reference sequence). The V and J ends lost 4 bases and 6 bases, in that order; junction bases with no gene match: 9. The CDR3 here is CASSCAGLAGVCNEQFF. CDR3 in DNA: TGTGCCAGCAGCTGTGCCGGACTAGCGGGAGTTTGCAATGAGCAGTTCTTC.

CDR3 coding DNA: TGTGCCAGCAGCTCGACAGGGTATGGGGAGACCCAGTACTTC. Translating gives CASSSTGYGETQYF. This sequence joins TRBV7-6 and TRBJ2-5, with TRBD1 identical over 7 bases. V lost 4 bases, J lost 5 bases, and 7 bases stayed unmatched. CDR3 size: 14 residues. Germline V lookup: CDR1 SGHVS, CDR2 FNYEAQ.

CDR3 loop: CSVEARDGYTF. CDR3 bases: TGCAGCGTTGAAGCGAGGGATGGCTACACCTTC. The J gene is TRBJ1-2, the V gene TRBV29-1; no definite D call. The germline V gene has CDR1 SQVTM and CDR2 ANQGSEA. Trimming pared 1 base from V and 6 bases from J, leaving 6 bases between. The CDR3 sequence is 11 residues long.